This is a list of T cell receptor beta chains from one sample in a study of shared clonotypes between healthy human individuals. Generated by immunoSEQ multiplex PCR, the TCRdb table keeps only in-frame clones and is missing some. The sample contains roughly 2.1 million clones, about 93% of which appear only once. The sample consisted of naive CD8+ T cells from PBMCs. These receptors all come from a man aged 18-30 years in good health. Some clones in this sample may be carry-over from other donors' samples. CDR3s include the opening cysteine and the closing phenylalanine or tryptophan. The D gene is left open where the match is weak. Not all rows give a size; the values are once, few, many and, for expanded clones, a class.

clone size: .; D gene: .; J gene: TRBJ2-1; V gene: TRBV28; CDR3 protein: CASSLLYETASSYNEQFF; CDR3 DNA: TGTGCCAGCAGTTTGCTTTATGAGACAGCCAGCTCCTACAATGAGCAGTTCTTC
clone size: .; D gene: TRBD1; J gene: TRBJ1-5; V gene: TRBV28; CDR3 protein: CASSLRQGGNQPQHF; CDR3 DNA: TGTGCCAGCAGTTTGAGGCAGGGGGGCAATCAGCCCCAGCATTTT
clone size: .; D gene: .; J gene: TRBJ2-1; V gene: TRBV29-1; CDR3 protein: CSVEAQQGIYEQFF; CDR3 DNA: TGCAGCGTTGAAGCCCAGCAGGGTATCTATGAGCAGTTCTTC
clone size: .; D gene: TRBD1; J gene: TRBJ1-2; V gene: TRBV29-1; CDR3 protein: CSGEDRAWGLTF; CDR3 DNA: TGCAGCGGAGAAGACAGGGCCTGGGGACTCACCTTC
clone size: .; D gene: TRBD1; J gene: TRBJ2-7; V gene: TRBV28; CDR3 protein: CASSPRTGVYEQYF; CDR3 DNA: TGTGCCAGCAGTCCGCGGACAGGGGTCTACGAGCAGTACTTC
clone size: once; D gene: TRBD1; J gene: TRBJ2-1; V gene: TRBV7-9; CDR3 protein: CASSLGPGTGVNEQFF; CDR3 DNA: TGTGCCAGCAGCTTAGGACCCGGGACAGGGGTCAATGAGCAGTTCTTC
clone size: .; D gene: .; J gene: TRBJ1-2; V gene: TRBV9; CDR3 protein: CASSANPLYGYTF; CDR3 DNA: TGTGCCAGCAGCGCCAACCCCCTCTATGGCTACACCTTC
clone size: once; D gene: TRBD1; J gene: TRBJ2-7; V gene: TRBV6-5; CDR3 protein: CASSYSGTGQGEQYF; CDR3 DNA: TGTGCCAGCAGTTACTCCGGGACAGGGCAAGGGGAGCAGTACTTC
clone size: .; D gene: .; J gene: TRBJ2-7; V gene: TRBV7-9; CDR3 protein: CASSSGSGSYEQYF; CDR3 DNA: TGTGCCAGCAGCTCAGGTAGCGGCTCCTACGAGCAGTACTTC
clone size: .; D gene: .; J gene: TRBJ1-2; V gene: TRBV5-8; CDR3 protein: CASSLAKAVWDYGYTF; CDR3 DNA: TGTGCCAGCAGCTTGGCCAAGGCAGTTTGGGACTATGGCTACACCTTC
clone size: .; D gene: .; J gene: TRBJ2-6; V gene: TRBV28; CDR3 protein: CASSPRWGPGANVLTF; CDR3 DNA: TGTGCCAGCAGCCCGAGATGGGGGCCAGGGGCCAACGTCCTGACTTTC
clone size: once; D gene: .; J gene: TRBJ2-1; V gene: TRBV27; CDR3 protein: CASRDSSNNEQFF; CDR3 DNA: TGTGCCAGCCGGGACTCCTCGAACAATGAGCAGTTCTTC
clone size: once; D gene: .; J gene: TRBJ2-7; V gene: TRBV7-9; CDR3 protein: CASTPPLSGEQYF; CDR3 DNA: TGTGCCAGCACCCCTCCTCTGTCGGGGGAGCAGTACTTC
clone size: .; D gene: TRBD1; J gene: TRBJ2-7; V gene: TRBV4-1; CDR3 protein: CASSQMRGHYEQYF; CDR3 DNA: TGCGCCAGCAGCCAAATGAGGGGGCATTACGAGCAGTACTTC
clone size: .; D gene: .; J gene: TRBJ2-7; V gene: TRBV2; CDR3 protein: CASSDGRLAYEQYF; CDR3 DNA: TGTGCCAGCAGTGACGGGAGATTGGCCTACGAGCAGTACTTC
clone size: .; D gene: .; J gene: TRBJ2-3; V gene: TRBV4-2; CDR3 protein: CASRSGGFSTDTQYF; CDR3 DNA: TGTGCCAGCAGATCAGGGGGGTTTAGCACAGATACGCAGTATTTT
clone size: .; D gene: .; J gene: TRBJ2-6; V gene: TRBV11-2; CDR3 protein: CASSFLNGANVLTF; CDR3 DNA: TGTGCCAGCAGCTTTCTTAACGGGGCCAACGTCCTGACTTTC
clone size: .; D gene: .; J gene: TRBJ2-3; V gene: TRBV7-9; CDR3 protein: CASSLGGPDTQYF; CDR3 DNA: TGTGCCAGCAGCTTAGGAGGGCCAGATACGCAGTATTTT
clone size: .; D gene: .; J gene: TRBJ2-7; V gene: TRBV6-1; CDR3 protein: CASSLGNNYPYEQYF; CDR3 DNA: TGTGCCAGCAGTCTCGGGAATAACTACCCCTACGAGCAGTACTTC
clone size: .; D gene: .; J gene: TRBJ2-7; V gene: TRBV5-8; CDR3 protein: CASSPILGEQYF; CDR3 DNA: TGTGCCAGCAGCCCCATACTCGGCGAGCAGTACTTC
clone size: .; D gene: .; J gene: TRBJ2-1; V gene: TRBV6-1; CDR3 protein: CASSEKTGTFYNEQFF; CDR3 DNA: TGTGCCAGCAGTGAGAAGACAGGGACTTTTTACAATGAGCAGTTCTTC
clone size: .; D gene: TRBD1; J gene: TRBJ1-2; V gene: TRBV6-1; CDR3 protein: CASSRTGFANGYTF; CDR3 DNA: TGTGCCAGCAGCCGGACAGGGTTCGCAAATGGCTACACCTTC
clone size: .; D gene: .; J gene: TRBJ1-3; V gene: TRBV10-3; CDR3 protein: CAIAGSGNTIYF; CDR3 DNA: TGTGCCATAGCTGGCTCTGGAAACACCATATATTTT
clone size: .; D gene: .; J gene: TRBJ2-7; V gene: TRBV29-1; CDR3 protein: CSGSVGSYEQYF; CDR3 DNA: TGCAGCGGGTCGGTGGGCTCCTACGAGCAGTACTTC
clone size: .; D gene: .; J gene: TRBJ1-3; V gene: TRBV28; CDR3 protein: CASRPNRLSGNTIYF; CDR3 DNA: TGTGCCAGCAGGCCGAACAGACTCTCTGGAAACACCATATATTTT
clone size: .; D gene: .; J gene: TRBJ2-5; V gene: TRBV11-2; CDR3 protein: CASNPGGWETQYF; CDR3 DNA: TGTGCCAGCAACCCAGGGGGGTGGGAGACCCAGTACTTC
clone size: .; D gene: .; J gene: TRBJ1-2; V gene: TRBV11-2; CDR3 protein: CASRMAYGYTF; CDR3 DNA: TGTGCCAGCAGAATGGCCTATGGCTACACCTTC
clone size: few; D gene: .; J gene: TRBJ1-1; V gene: TRBV4-1; CDR3 protein: CASSPALQDTEAFF; CDR3 DNA: TGCGCCAGCAGCCCCGCCTTACAGGACACTGAAGCTTTCTTT
clone size: once; D gene: .; J gene: TRBJ2-3; V gene: TRBV5-4; CDR3 protein: CASRVRGGSRDTQYF; CDR3 DNA: TGTGCCAGCAGGGTGCGGGGCGGAAGCCGAGATACGCAGTATTTT